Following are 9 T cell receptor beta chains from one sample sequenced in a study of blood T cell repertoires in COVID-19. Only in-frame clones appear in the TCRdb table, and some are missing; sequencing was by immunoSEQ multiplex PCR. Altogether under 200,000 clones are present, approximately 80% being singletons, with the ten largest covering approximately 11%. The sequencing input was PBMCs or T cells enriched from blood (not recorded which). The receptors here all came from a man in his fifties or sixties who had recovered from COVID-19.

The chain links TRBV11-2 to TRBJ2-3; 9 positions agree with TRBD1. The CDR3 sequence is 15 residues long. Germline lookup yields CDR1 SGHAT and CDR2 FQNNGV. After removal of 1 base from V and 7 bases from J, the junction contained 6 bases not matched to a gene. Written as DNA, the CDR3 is TGTGCCAGCAGCTTAGGACAGGGGGATGTATATACGCAGTATTTT. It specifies CASSLGQGDVYTQYF.

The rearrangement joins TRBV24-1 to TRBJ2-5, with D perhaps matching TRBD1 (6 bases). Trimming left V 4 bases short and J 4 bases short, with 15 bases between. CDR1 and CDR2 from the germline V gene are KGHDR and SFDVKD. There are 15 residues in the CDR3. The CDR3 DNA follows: TGTGCCACCAGTGAGGAGACAGGCCCCATAGAGACCCAGTACTTC. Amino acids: CATSEETGPIETQYF.

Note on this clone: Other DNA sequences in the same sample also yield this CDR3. CDR3 bases: TGCGCCAGCAGCGCAACAGGGGGCGCGGGAGAGACCCAGTACTTC. This translates into CASSATGGAGETQYF. The chain employs TRBV5-1 and TRBJ2-5; the match to TRBD1 covers 9 bases. The V segment lost 4 bases and the J segment 4 bases; nucleotides outside the gene matches: 8. The CDR3 has 15 residues. Germline values: CDR1 SGHRS, CDR2 YFSETQ.

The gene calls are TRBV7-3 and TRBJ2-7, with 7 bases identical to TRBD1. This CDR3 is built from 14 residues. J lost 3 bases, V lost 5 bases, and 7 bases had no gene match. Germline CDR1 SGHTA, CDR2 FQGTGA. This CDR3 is CASSPRQGGYEQYF. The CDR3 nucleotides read TGTGCCAGCAGCCCGAGACAGGGTGGCTACGAGCAGTACTTC.

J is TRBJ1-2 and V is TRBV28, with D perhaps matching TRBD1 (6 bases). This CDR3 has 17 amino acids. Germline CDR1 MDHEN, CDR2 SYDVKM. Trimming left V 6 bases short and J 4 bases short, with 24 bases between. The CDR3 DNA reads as TGTGCCAGCAGCCAGAATACAGGGTTTGAAGAAGGCTATGGCTACACCTTC. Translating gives CASSQNTGFEEGYGYTF.

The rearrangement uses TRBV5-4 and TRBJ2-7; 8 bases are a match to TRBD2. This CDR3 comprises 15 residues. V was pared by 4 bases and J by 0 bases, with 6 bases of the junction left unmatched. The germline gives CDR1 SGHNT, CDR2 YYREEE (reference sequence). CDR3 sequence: CASSRGGTGSYEQYF. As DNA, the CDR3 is TGTGCCAGCAGCCGCGGGGGGACGGGCTCCTACGAGCAGTACTTC.

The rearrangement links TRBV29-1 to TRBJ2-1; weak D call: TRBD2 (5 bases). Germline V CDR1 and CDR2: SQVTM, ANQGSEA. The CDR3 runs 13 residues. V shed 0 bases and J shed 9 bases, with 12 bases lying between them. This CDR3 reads CSVEDFLAGEQFF. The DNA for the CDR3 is TGCAGCGTTGAAGATTTCCTGGCGGGTGAGCAGTTCTTC.

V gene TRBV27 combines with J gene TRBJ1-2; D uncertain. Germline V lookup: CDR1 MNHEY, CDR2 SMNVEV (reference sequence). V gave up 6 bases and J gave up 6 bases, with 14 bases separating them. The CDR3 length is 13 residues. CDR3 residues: CASRWGVRDGYTF. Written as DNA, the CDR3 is TGTGCCAGCAGGTGGGGTGTGCGGGATGGCTACACCTTC.

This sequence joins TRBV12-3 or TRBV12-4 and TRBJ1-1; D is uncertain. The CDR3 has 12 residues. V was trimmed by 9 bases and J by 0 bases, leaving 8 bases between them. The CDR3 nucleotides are TGTGCCAGTACCAGTTTGAACACTGAAGCTTTCTTT. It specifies CASTSLNTEAFF.